These T cell receptor beta chains were read from a single sample in a study of T cell repertoires in aging, cancer and after chemotherapy. TCRdb fed the multiplex PCR reads into MiXCR, producing one record per CDR3 protein. The table has roughly 10,000 distinct CDR3 sequences, about 37% seen once. Input material: blood. These receptors all stem from a human donor in good health. The conserved cysteine and the conserved F or W are not part of the CDR3 here. Fields, in order: J gene, V gene, CDR3 protein.

J gene: TRBJ2-1
V gene: TRBV6-2/TRBV6-3
CDR3 protein: ASRGLGLNEQF

J gene: TRBJ1-1
V gene: TRBV29-1
CDR3 protein: SVDLANTEAF

J gene: TRBJ2-5
V gene: TRBV29-1
CDR3 protein: SVRGTGGETQY

J gene: TRBJ2-1
V gene: TRBV27
CDR3 protein: ASSRGQKFYNEQF

J gene: TRBJ2-7
V gene: TRBV6-5
CDR3 protein: ASSYGGISYEQY

J gene: TRBJ1-5
V gene: TRBV6-1
CDR3 protein: ASSVGTATPNQPQH

J gene: TRBJ2-2
V gene: TRBV19
CDR3 protein: ASSTRGGKSGELF

J gene: TRBJ2-3
V gene: TRBV15
CDR3 protein: ATSRGEGPTDTQY

J gene: TRBJ2-7
V gene: TRBV10-3
CDR3 protein: AISDPRGTYEQY

J gene: TRBJ2-7
V gene: TRBV18
CDR3 protein: ASSPGGQRYYEQY

J gene: TRBJ2-5
V gene: TRBV29-1
CDR3 protein: SVKPGTGGETQY

J gene: TRBJ2-7
V gene: TRBV15
CDR3 protein: ATSVGGGSYEQY

J gene: TRBJ1-1
V gene: TRBV19
CDR3 protein: ARLRGAHTEAF

J gene: TRBJ1-1
V gene: TRBV19
CDR3 protein: ASSYNGAEAF

J gene: TRBJ2-5
V gene: TRBV20-1
CDR3 protein: SARDRRQETQY

J gene: TRBJ2-2
V gene: TRBV6-1
CDR3 protein: ASSEETGGTGELF

J gene: TRBJ2-7
V gene: TRBV18
CDR3 protein: ASSQTGGQLLSYEQY

J gene: TRBJ2-2
V gene: TRBV24-1
CDR3 protein: ATSDPGQGETGELF

J gene: TRBJ2-7
V gene: TRBV29-1
CDR3 protein: SVQPGGYEQY

J gene: TRBJ2-1
V gene: TRBV6-5
CDR3 protein: ASSYLTSGSAGTNNEQF

J gene: TRBJ2-3
V gene: TRBV5-4
CDR3 protein: ASSWRDRVTDTQY

J gene: TRBJ2-1
V gene: TRBV12-3/TRBV12-4
CDR3 protein: ASSPGPGGEDEQF

J gene: TRBJ2-2
V gene: TRBV7-3
CDR3 protein: ASSLRTSGIGELF

J gene: TRBJ2-7
V gene: TRBV30
CDR3 protein: AWSEDISYEQY

J gene: TRBJ2-7
V gene: TRBV19
CDR3 protein: ASSAEGLAGELQQY

J gene: TRBJ1-5
V gene: TRBV19
CDR3 protein: ASSIAGGGQLSNQPQH

J gene: TRBJ2-1
V gene: TRBV11-1
CDR3 protein: ASSLGAGGDEQF

J gene: TRBJ2-7
V gene: TRBV6-1
CDR3 protein: ASKLEGGPYEQY

J gene: TRBJ2-7
V gene: TRBV5-6
CDR3 protein: ASSLRVSSGRVEQY

J gene: TRBJ2-5
V gene: TRBV12-3/TRBV12-4
CDR3 protein: ASSRISTWAETQY

J gene: TRBJ2-5
V gene: TRBV29-1
CDR3 protein: SVEQGLGTQY

J gene: TRBJ1-6
V gene: TRBV19
CDR3 protein: ASTTLRVEPPYSPLH

J gene: TRBJ2-3
V gene: TRBV6-6
CDR3 protein: ASSSLDNAPADTQY

J gene: TRBJ2-1
V gene: TRBV28
CDR3 protein: ASAYSGTTRYNEQF

J gene: TRBJ2-1
V gene: TRBV5-1
CDR3 protein: ASSLTSGSGREQF

J gene: TRBJ2-5
V gene: TRBV6-1
CDR3 protein: ASKGVMAGVEETQY

J gene: TRBJ1-4
V gene: TRBV5-1
CDR3 protein: ASSPDRVDEKLF

J gene: TRBJ2-4
V gene: TRBV7-2
CDR3 protein: ASSLRLAGDPAKNIQY

J gene: TRBJ2-7
V gene: TRBV18
CDR3 protein: ASSPLLDQEQY

J gene: TRBJ2-1
V gene: TRBV5-4
CDR3 protein: ASSSPLESSYNEQF

J gene: TRBJ2-1
V gene: TRBV30
CDR3 protein: DWDYNEQF

J gene: TRBJ2-6
V gene: TRBV5-1
CDR3 protein: ASSLSGRGANVLT

J gene: TRBJ2-2
V gene: TRBV5-1
CDR3 protein: ASSLVWGGTGELF

J gene: TRBJ2-3
V gene: TRBV7-4
CDR3 protein: TTSSYTDTQY